This T cell receptor (beta chain) was retrieved from a study of blood T cell repertoires in COVID-19. Only in-frame clones appear in the TCRdb table, and some are missing; sequencing was by immunoSEQ multiplex PCR. The data contain about 390,000 clones, about 89% of them seen just once; the ten biggest clones take up under 3%. Trimming at V came to 5 bases and at J to 1 base, leaving 7 bases not matched to a gene. This CDR3 is built from 14 residues. CDR1 SQVTM and CDR2 ANQGSEA come from the germline V gene. V gene TRBV29-1 combines with J gene TRBJ1-1; 7 positions agree with TRBD1. Sequences were obtained from peripheral blood. This TCR was recovered from a woman aged 55-69 years with COVID-19, enrolled during active disease. CDR3 sequence: CSVRTGAGNTEAFF. The CDR3 DNA reads as TGCAGCGTTCGAACAGGGGCAGGGAACACTGAAGCTTTCTTT. Combining the CDR3 with reference TRBV29-1 and TRBJ1-1 gives the whole variable domain SAVISQKPSRDICQRGTSLTIQCQVDSQVTMMFWYRQQPGQSLTLIATANQGSEATYESGFVIDKFPISRPNLTFSTLTVSNMSPEDSSIYLCSVRTGAGNTEAFFGQGTRLTVV.